Presented here are 23 T cell receptor beta chains from one specimen sequenced in a study of blood T cell repertoires in COVID-19. The protocol was immunoSEQ multiplex PCR, while the TCRdb copy is restricted to in-frame clones and leaves out a portion. The repertoire holds hundreds of thousands of clones, with about 88% as singletons. Sequenced material: PBMCs or T cells enriched from blood (not recorded which). The receptors were sampled from a woman in her forties or fifties who had recovered from COVID-19.

This clone appeared a single time. The chain links TRBV19 to TRBJ2-5; D remains unclear. V was shortened by 1 base and J by 0 bases, with 9 bases between the two germline ends. CDR1 and CDR2 (germline): LNHDA, SQIVND (reference sequence). This CDR3 has 15 residues. CDR3 residues: CASSIAGTHQETQYF. The CDR3 nucleotides read TGTGCCAGTAGTATAGCGGGTACCCACCAAGAGACCCAGTACTTC.

This clone was recorded a few times. V and J are TRBV5-1 and TRBJ1-5; D not certain. Germline values: CDR1 SGHRS, CDR2 YFSETQ. Trimming took 3 bases from V and 4 from J, leaving 8 bases between them. The CDR3 extends over 13 amino acids. The CDR3 loop reads CASSSDGNQPQHF. CDR3 nucleotides: TGCGCCAGCAGCTCAGACGGGAATCAGCCCCAGCATTTT.

This chain links TRBV27 with TRBJ2-5, with TRBD2 matching 8 bases. From germline, CDR1 is MNHEY and CDR2 SMNVEV (reference sequence). The CDR3 covers 16 residues. The V and J ends lost 5 bases and 2 bases, in that order; junction bases with no gene match: 10. CDR3 sequence (DNA): TGTGCCAGCAGTCCCCTTTTCGGGAGGGCTCAAGAGACCCAGTACTTC. Protein product: CASSPLFGRAQETQYF.

This chain joins TRBV21-1 and TRBJ2-3; the table names TRBD2, a call not compared with the DNA. TRBV21-1 is shown as a pseudogene. The CDR3 is 19 residues long. The CDR3 loop is CASSKDGKIAGSSTDTQYF. CDR3 coding DNA: TGTGCCAGCAGCAAAGACGGGAAAATAGCGGGGTCTAGCACAGATACGCAGTATTTT.

The chain carries TRBV2 and TRBJ2-7; D uncertain. Germline V gives CDR1 SNHLY, CDR2 FYNNEI. The CDR3 length is 13 residues. Trimming cost V 5 bases and J 0 bases, with 8 bases left between them. The CDR3 region has the DNA TGTGCCAGCAGTATACAGCACTCCTACGAGCAGTACTTC. It specifies CASSIQHSYEQYF.

V gene TRBV7-9 combines with J gene TRBJ2-5; D is perhaps TRBD2 (5 bases). The CDR3 covers 16 residues. Germline V gene lookup returns CDR1 SEHNR and CDR2 FQNEAQ (reference sequence). V was clipped by 1 base and J by 5 bases, with 17 bases between them. CDR3 coding DNA: TGTGCCAGCAGCTTAGGACTAACATTAAGCCTGGAGACCCAGTACTTC. It specifies CASSLGLTLSLETQYF. Using reference TRBV7-9 and TRBJ2-5 for the parts outside the CDR3, the full variable domain is DTGVSQNPRHKITKRGQNVTFRCDPISEHNRLYWYRQTLGQGPEFLTYFQNEAQLEKSRLLSDRFSAERPKGSFSTLEIQRTEQGDSAMYLCASSLGLTLSLETQYFGPGTRLLVL.

The rearrangement joins TRBV19 to TRBJ2-4, with D perhaps matching TRBD2 (6 bases). The germline gives CDR1 LNHDA, CDR2 SQIVND (reference sequence). V lost 5 bases and J 5 bases, leaving 7 bases between the germline ends. The CDR3 totals 12 residues. CDR3 region: CASSGTQNIQYF. CDR3 nucleotides: TGTGCCAGTAGTGGGACTCAAAACATTCAGTACTTC.

The chain employs TRBV2 and TRBJ1-2; D remains unclear. V dropped 6 bases and J dropped 8 bases, with 10 bases sitting between them. The CDR3 runs 11 residues. The V gene's germline CDR1 is SNHLY and CDR2 FYNNEI. CDR3 nucleotides: TGTGCCAGCAGATCGCTCGGGGGCTACACCTTC. This codes for CASRSLGGYTF.

This chain uses TRBV5-4 with TRBJ2-7; 13 nucleotides line up with TRBD2. This CDR3 region has 15 residues. V dropped 4 bases and J dropped 3; count of bases not matched to a gene: 4. Germline V gene data show CDR1 as SGHNT and CDR2 as YYREEE (reference sequence). The CDR3 sequence is CASSAGTSGIYEQYF. CDR3 bases: TGTGCCAGCAGCGCCGGGACTAGCGGGATCTACGAGCAGTACTTC.

The V call is TRBV20-1, the J call TRBJ2-7; TRBD2 matches at 9 bases. The CDR3 spans 11 residues. V lost 4 bases and J lost 5; bases outside the gene matches: 0. Germline V CDR1 and CDR2: DFQATT, SNEGSKA (reference sequence). CDR3 sequence reads: CSAIAGDEQYF. Here the CDR3 DNA reads TGCAGTGCTATAGCGGGAGACGAGCAGTACTTC.

The chain uses TRBV2 and TRBJ1-5, with TRBD1 matching over 11 bases. This CDR3 is 15 amino acids long. CDR1 and CDR2 from the germline V gene are SNHLY and FYNNEI. Unmatched junction bases numbered 3, after V lost 6 bases and J lost 2 bases. As DNA, the CDR3 is TGTGCCAGCAGGGACAGGGGGCCTGGCAATCAGCCCCAGCATTTT. Translation gives CASRDRGPGNQPQHF.

The chain carries TRBV5-4 and TRBJ2-2; a possible D gene is TRBD1 (6 bases). The germline gives CDR1 SGHNT, CDR2 YYREEE (reference sequence). V lost 4 bases and J 5 bases, leaving 18 bases between the germline ends. The CDR3 loop spans 16 amino acids. In DNA form, the CDR3 reads TGTGCCAGCAGCCCACGCCCCAGGGGCGATACCGGGGAGCTGTTTTTT. This encodes CASSPRPRGDTGELFF. Complete variable domain (other parts from reference TRBV5-4 and TRBJ2-2): ETGVTQSPTHLIKTRGQQVTLRCSSQSGHNTVSWYQQALGQGPQFIFQYYREEENGRGNFPPRFSGLQFPNYSSELNVNALELDDSALYLCASSPRPRGDTGELFFGEGSRLTVL.

The chain links TRBV28 to TRBJ1-2, with D tentatively TRBD1 (5 bases). Germline loops: CDR1 MDHEN, CDR2 SYDVKM. The CDR3 is 13 residues long. The V gene lost 8 bases and the J gene lost 7 bases, with 17 bases spanning the gap. The CDR3 DNA sequence: TGTGCCAGCGGGCAGGGCAGCTCTCCTGGCTACACCTTC. It translates to CASGQGSSPGYTF.

The chain recombines TRBV7-9 with TRBJ1-1; TRBD1 matches at 10 bases. The CDR3 extends over 13 amino acids. Germline CDR1 SEHNR, CDR2 FQNEAQ (reference sequence). The junction had 4 bases not matched to a gene; V was cut back by 5 bases and J by 7 bases. CDR3 sequence reads: CASSHRDRGEAFF. The DNA of the CDR3 is TGTGCCAGCAGCCACCGGGACAGGGGTGAAGCTTTCTTT.

The genes are TRBV7-2 and TRBJ2-1; D not certain. The V gene's germline CDR1 is SGHTA and CDR2 FQGNSA. The CDR3 is 15 amino acids. The V gene lost 5 bases and the J gene lost 4 bases, with 15 bases spanning the gap. For the CDR3, the DNA is TGTGCCAGCAGCCCTAATAGATTCCTTTACAATGAGCAGTTCTTC. Translated, it gives CASSPNRFLYNEQFF.

This chain uses TRBV18 with TRBJ2-1; 15 bases line up with TRBD2. CDR3 size: 17 residues. Germline V gene lookup returns CDR1 KGHSH and CDR2 LQKENI. Germline trimming cut 7 bases from V and 7 bases from J; bases unmatched to any gene: 11. CDR3 residues: CASLRTRTSGRVNEQFF. The CDR3 DNA is TGTGCCAGCTTACGAACAAGGACTAGCGGGAGGGTTAATGAGCAGTTCTTC.

V and J are TRBV5-1 and TRBJ2-7; 7 bases are shared with TRBD1. CDR1 and CDR2 from the germline V gene are SGHRS and YFSETQ. The junction had 10 bases not matched to a gene; V was cut back by 5 bases and J by 2 bases. The CDR3 is 15 residues long. CDR3 sequence reads: CASRLRTGPTYEQYF. The CDR3 DNA follows: TGCGCCAGCAGATTGCGGACAGGACCCACCTACGAGCAGTACTTC. Together with reference TRBV5-1 and TRBJ2-7, the CDR3 gives the full variable domain: KAGVTQTPRYLIKTRGQQVTLSCSPISGHRSVSWYQQTPGQGLQFLFEYFSETQRNKGNFPGRFSGRQFSNSRSEMNVSTLELGDSALYLCASRLRTGPTYEQYFGPGTRLTVT.

V gene TRBV29-1 combines with J gene TRBJ2-3, with TRBD1 identical over 8 bases. V lost 8 bases to trimming and J lost 1 base; unmatched junction nucleotides: 11. The CDR3 is 15 amino acids. CDR1 and CDR2 (germline): SQVTM, ANQGSEA. Here the CDR3 reads CSSSRDRSRTDTQYF. CDR3 DNA: TGCAGCTCGTCACGGGACAGGTCCCGCACAGATACGCAGTATTTT.

The chain combines TRBV5-1 with TRBJ1-5; no firm D call. V was cut by 4 bases and J by 5 bases, with 10 bases left in between. CDR3 length: 13 residues. Looked up from germline, CDR1 is SGHRS and CDR2 is YFSETQ. The CDR3 sequence: CASSEQVDQPQHF. CDR3 nucleotides: TGCGCCAGCAGCGAACAAGTCGATCAGCCCCAGCATTTT.

In DNA form, the CDR3 reads TGTGCCAGCAGTTTCACAGGGGACGAGCAGTACTTC. The encoded protein is CASSFTGDEQYF. This sequence joins TRBV28 and TRBJ2-7; 7 bases match TRBD1. The germline V gene has CDR1 MDHEN and CDR2 SYDVKM. V lost 3 bases and J lost 5; bases outside the gene matches: 1. The CDR3 consists of 12 residues.

This clone has just a few counts. The CDR3 DNA sequence: TGTGCCAGCAGCCCGCTAGGCGGGAGGTTCTACAATGAGCAGTTCTTC. Its translation: CASSPLGGRFYNEQFF. V and J are TRBV7-9 and TRBJ2-1, with 8 bases aligning to TRBD2. Germline CDR1 is SEHNR and CDR2 is FQNEAQ (reference sequence). The CDR3 covers 16 residues. V was clipped by 5 bases and J by 3 bases; unmatched bases: 9.

The chain recombines TRBV19 with TRBJ1-1; 7 positions agree with TRBD1. This CDR3 is 15 amino acids long. CDR1 and CDR2 (germline): LNHDA, SQIVND (reference sequence). Losses at the gene ends were 5 bases for V and 5 bases for J; bases not matched to a gene: 11. In DNA, the CDR3 is TGTGCCAGTAGTCCATCGACAGGGTGGCATACTGAAGCTTTCTTT. It encodes CASSPSTGWHTEAFF.

This clone occurred once. J is TRBJ1-1 and V is TRBV14; the match to TRBD1 covers 7 bases. The CDR3 has 20 residues. The germline gives CDR1 SGHDN, CDR2 FVKESK. V trimming: 1 base; J trimming: 1 base; junction bases outside the gene matches: 18. The CDR3 DNA reads as TGTGCCAGCAGCCAAGTTTCCCGAGGGGGCCTGGGCGTTTGGAACACTGAAGCTTTCTTT. Its translation: CASSQVSRGGLGVWNTEAFF.